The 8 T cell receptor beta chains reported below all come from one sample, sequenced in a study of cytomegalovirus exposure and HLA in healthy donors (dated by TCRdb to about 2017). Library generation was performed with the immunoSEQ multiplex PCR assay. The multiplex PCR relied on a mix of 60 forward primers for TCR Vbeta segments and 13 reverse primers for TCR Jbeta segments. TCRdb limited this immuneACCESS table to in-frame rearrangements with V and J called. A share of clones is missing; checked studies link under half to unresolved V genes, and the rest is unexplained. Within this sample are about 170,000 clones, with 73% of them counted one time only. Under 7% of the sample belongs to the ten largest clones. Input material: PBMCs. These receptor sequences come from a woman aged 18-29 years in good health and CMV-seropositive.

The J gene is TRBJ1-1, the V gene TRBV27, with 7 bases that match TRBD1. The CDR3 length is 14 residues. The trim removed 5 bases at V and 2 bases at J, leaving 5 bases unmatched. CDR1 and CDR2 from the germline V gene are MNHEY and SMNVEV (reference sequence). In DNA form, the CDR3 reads TGTGCCAGCAGTAAACAGGGGTACAACACTGAAGCTTTCTTT. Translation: CASSKQGYNTEAFF.

As DNA, the CDR3 is TGTGCCAGCAGTTTGGGACTGAACTCCTACAATGAGCAGTTCTTC. This codes for CASSLGLNSYNEQFF. V is TRBV6-5 and J is TRBJ2-1; tentatively, D is TRBD2 (6 bases). CDR1 MNHEY and CDR2 SVGAGI come from the germline V gene. CDR3 size: 15 residues. Between the trimmed V and J ends, which lost 4 bases and 0 bases, there was a span of 10 bases.

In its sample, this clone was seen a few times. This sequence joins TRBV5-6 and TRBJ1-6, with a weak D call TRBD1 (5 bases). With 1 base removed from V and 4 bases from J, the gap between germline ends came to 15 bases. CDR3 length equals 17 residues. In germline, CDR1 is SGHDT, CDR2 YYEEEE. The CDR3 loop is CASSLTLYRGYNSPLHF. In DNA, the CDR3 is TGTGCCAGCAGCTTGACCTTGTATAGGGGATATAATTCACCCCTCCACTTT.

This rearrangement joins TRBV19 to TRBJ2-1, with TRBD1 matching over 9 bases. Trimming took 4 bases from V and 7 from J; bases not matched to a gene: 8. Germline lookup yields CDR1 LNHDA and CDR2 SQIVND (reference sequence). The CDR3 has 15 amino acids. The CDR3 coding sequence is TGTGCCAGTAGTACCCTGGACAGGGGAAGTAATGAGCAGTTCTTC. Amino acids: CASSTLDRGSNEQFF.

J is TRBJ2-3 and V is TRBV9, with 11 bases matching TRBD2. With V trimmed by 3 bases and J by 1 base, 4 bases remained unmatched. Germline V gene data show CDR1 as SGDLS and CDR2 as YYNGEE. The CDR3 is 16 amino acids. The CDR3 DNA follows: TGTGCCAGCAGCGCCACACTAGCGGGGGGCACAGATACGCAGTATTTT. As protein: CASSATLAGGTDTQYF.

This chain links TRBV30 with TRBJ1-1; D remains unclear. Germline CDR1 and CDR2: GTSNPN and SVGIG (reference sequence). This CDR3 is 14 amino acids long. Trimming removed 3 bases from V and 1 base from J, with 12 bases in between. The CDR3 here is CAWSIRSWNTEAFF. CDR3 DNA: TGTGCCTGGAGCATAAGGAGTTGGAACACTGAAGCTTTCTTT.

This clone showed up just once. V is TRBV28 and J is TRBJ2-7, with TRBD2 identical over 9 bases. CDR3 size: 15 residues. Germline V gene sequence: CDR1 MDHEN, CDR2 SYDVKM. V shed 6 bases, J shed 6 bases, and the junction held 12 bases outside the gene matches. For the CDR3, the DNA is TGTGCCAGCAGCTCGAGCGGGGGGCGGTCCAGCGAGCAGTACTTC. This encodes CASSSSGGRSSEQYF.

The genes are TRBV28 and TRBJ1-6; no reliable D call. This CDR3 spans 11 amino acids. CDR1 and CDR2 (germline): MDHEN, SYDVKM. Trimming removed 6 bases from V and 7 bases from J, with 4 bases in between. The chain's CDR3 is CASRQNSPLHF. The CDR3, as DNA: TGTGCCAGCAGACAAAATTCACCCCTCCACTTT. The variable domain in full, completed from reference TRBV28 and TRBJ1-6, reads DVKVTQSSRYLVKRTGEKVFLECVQDMDHENMFWYRQDPGLGLRLIYFSYDVKMKEKGDIPEGYSVSREKKERFSLILESASTNQTSMYLCASRQNSPLHFGNGTRLTVT.